The 27 T cell receptor beta chains listed next were all sequenced from one sample in a study of shared clonotypes between healthy human individuals (dated by TCRdb to the early 2020s). Library generation was performed with the immunoSEQ multiplex PCR assay. The table was pulled from immuneACCESS by TCRdb, which kept in-frame rearrangements only. Such tables lose some clones; where checked, under half of the loss comes from unresolved V genes, and the rest has no known cause. The sample table lists under 2,500,000 clones, 90% to 97% of them with a count of one. The ten largest clonotypes hold roughly 0.13% of the sample. Sequencing was carried out using naive CD4+ T cells sorted from blood. The cell subset or site label of this sample denotes: CD45RA+ positively selected. The receptors come from a young man in good health.

The V and J genes are TRBV10-3 and TRBJ1-6; D perhaps matches TRBD1 (6 bases). The CDR3 spans 15 residues. In germline, CDR1 is ENHRY, CDR2 SYGVKD. V dropped 6 bases and J dropped 7 bases, with 16 bases sitting between them. This CDR3 reads CAISRTEGGNSPLHF. CDR3 DNA: TGTGCCATCAGCCGGACAGAAGGGGGAAATTCACCCCTCCACTTT.

This chain joins TRBV28 and TRBJ1-2, with D hard to call. Trimming removed 4 bases from V and 8 bases from J, with 8 bases in between. Germline assignment: CDR1 MDHEN and CDR2 SYDVKM. The CDR3 spans 11 residues. The CDR3 nucleotides are TGTGCCAGCAGTTCTTTGGCCGGCTACACCTTC. The encoded protein is CASSSLAGYTF.

The V gene is TRBV4-3, the J gene TRBJ2-1; 8 bases agree with TRBD2. Germline loops: CDR1 LGHNA, CDR2 YSLEER. The CDR3 loop spans 14 amino acids. Unmatched junction bases numbered 1, after V lost 2 bases and J lost 4 bases. The CDR3: CASSQQREYNEQFF. CDR3 nucleotide sequence: TGCGCCAGCAGCCAACAGCGGGAGTACAATGAGCAGTTCTTC.

The chain combines TRBV27 with TRBJ2-7, with 7 bases lining up with TRBD2. Germline CDR1 reads MNHEY; CDR2 reads SMNVEV (reference sequence). The CDR3 is 15 amino acids. V lost 5 bases to trimming and J lost 2 bases; unmatched junction nucleotides: 9. The CDR3 loop reads CASSLIAGPTYEQYF. The CDR3 DNA reads as TGTGCCAGCAGTCTCATAGCGGGTCCTACCTACGAGCAGTACTTC.

This sequence joins TRBV4-1 and TRBJ1-4; D not resolved. Germline V gives CDR1 MGHRA, CDR2 YSYEKL. With 4 bases removed from V and 8 bases from J, the gap between germline ends came to 8 bases. This CDR3 is built from 12 residues. The CDR3: CASSRNSEKLFF. Written as DNA, the CDR3 is TGCGCCAGCAGCCGCAACAGCGAAAAACTGTTTTTT.

This chain joins TRBV2 and TRBJ1-2; no definite D call. Between the trimmed V and J ends, which lost 4 bases and 3 bases, there was a span of 18 bases. The CDR3 contains 16 residues. The germline V gene has CDR1 SNHLY and CDR2 FYNNEI. The DNA of the CDR3 is TGTGCCAGCAGTGGGGGTTTGAGCGCCCGGGACTATGGCTACACCTTC. It codes for CASSGGLSARDYGYTF.

This clone was seen more than once but under ten times. The V gene is TRBV7-2, the J gene TRBJ1-6; TRBD1 might be the D (5 bases). Trimming cost V 5 bases and J 9 bases, with 14 bases left between them. CDR1 is SGHTA and CDR2 is FQGNSA in the germline V gene. CDR3 length equals 14 residues. The CDR3 bases are TGTGCCAGCAGCCGGGACTCCTTGAGTTCACCCCTCCACTTT. Translating gives CASSRDSLSSPLHF.

The chain links TRBV6-1 to TRBJ1-4; D is ambiguous. CDR1 MNHNS and CDR2 SASEGT come from the germline V gene. Trimming stripped 6 bases from V and 4 bases from J, with 12 bases between. CDR3 length: 14 residues. The CDR3 reads CASSLQSLNEKLFF. The DNA for the CDR3 is TGTGCCAGCAGCTTACAGTCTCTTAATGAAAAACTGTTTTTT.

This chain joins TRBV14 and TRBJ1-2; D possibly corresponds to TRBD1 (5 bases). Germline CDR1 reads SGHDN; CDR2 reads FVKESK. V was shortened by 4 bases and J by 4 bases, with 13 bases between the two germline ends. The CDR3 has 14 residues. DNA of the CDR3: TGTGCCAGCAGCCCAGACAGCACCATCTATGGCTACACCTTC. The encoded protein is CASSPDSTIYGYTF.

To note about this clone: The same CDR3 can be traced to other DNA sequences in this sample. V gene TRBV6-5 combines with J gene TRBJ2-7, with D unclear. The CDR3 spans 11 residues. Trimming cost V 3 bases and J 4 bases, with 4 bases left between them. Germline CDR1 MNHEY, CDR2 SVGAGI. CDR3 region: CASSYLYEQYF. In nucleotides, the CDR3 is TGTGCCAGCAGTTATTTGTACGAGCAGTACTTC.

The V and J genes are TRBV11-2 and TRBJ1-3, with D maybe TRBD1 (5 bases). The germline V gene encodes CDR1 SGHAT and CDR2 FQNNGV. V lost 0 bases to trimming and J lost 4 bases, with 13 bases between them. The CDR3 totals 16 residues. CDR3 nucleotides: TGTGCCAGCAGCTTAGATCCCCCAGGGACCGGAAACACCATATATTTT. It is translated as CASSLDPPGTGNTIYF.

The chain is built from TRBV10-3 and TRBJ2-1; D may correspond to TRBD1 or TRBD2 (5 bases each). Germline CDR1 is ENHRY and CDR2 is SYGVKD. The CDR3 totals 11 residues. The ends were cut back, 9 bases at V and 6 bases at J, with 9 bases in the middle. CDR3 loop: CAIGDLNEQFF. In DNA, the CDR3 is TGTGCCATTGGGGACCTCAATGAGCAGTTCTTC.

This rearrangement joins TRBV29-1 to TRBJ2-5, with unresolved D. The J call may be faulty, since TRBJ2-7 better matches the DNA end. Germline CDR1 reads SQVTM; CDR2 reads ANQGSEA. CDR3 size: 11 residues. CDR3 in amino acids: CSVEVAYEQYF. CDR3 DNA: TGCAGCGTTGAAGTAGCTTACGAGCAGTACTTC.

Comment on this clone: The sample has other DNA sequences that encode this CDR3 too. This chain connects TRBV30 to TRBJ1-5; 7 nucleotides match TRBD1. Germline-derived CDR1 and CDR2 are GTSNPN and SVGIG (reference sequence). The CDR3 covers 14 residues. V was pared by 3 bases and J by 1 base, with 3 bases of the junction left unmatched. CDR3 coding DNA: TGTGCCTGGAGCGCGGGACAGAGCAATCAGCCCCAGCATTTT. Protein: CAWSAGQSNQPQHF. The complete variable domain, with remaining parts taken from reference TRBV30 and TRBJ1-5, reads SQTIHQWPATLVQPVGSPLSLECTVEGTSNPNLYWYRQAAGRGLQLLFYSVGIGQISSEVPQNLSASRPQDRQFILSSKKLLLSDSGFYLCAWSAGQSNQPQHFGDGTRLSIL.

On this clone: A read error may account for a junction end that differs from germline. The chain uses TRBV14 and TRBJ1-2; possibly TRBD1 for D (5 bases). The germline V gene encodes CDR1 SGHDN and CDR2 FVKESK. The CDR3 is 14 residues long. CDR3 nucleotide sequence: TGTGCCAGCAGCCAGAGAGGGGAGGTCTTCGGGTTTGGCTTC. It specifies CASSQRGEVFGFGF.

The gene calls are TRBV6-5 and TRBJ1-1; D gene unclear. V was shortened by 7 bases and J by 4 bases, with 19 bases between the two germline ends. This CDR3 has 15 amino acids. CDR1 is MNHEY and CDR2 is SVGAGI in the germline V gene. CDR3: CASIGLSGSGTEAFF. The DNA of the CDR3 is TGTGCCAGCATTGGGTTATCCGGTTCAGGCACTGAAGCTTTCTTT.

V usage is TRBV30 and J usage is TRBJ1-1; D gene ambiguous. V lost 4 bases and J lost 7, with 16 bases in between. CDR1 GTSNPN and CDR2 SVGIG come from the germline V gene (reference sequence). The CDR3 has 13 amino acids. CDR3 sequence (DNA): TGTGCCTGGATTTTTCGGGTACCTCTTGAAGCTTTCTTT. This sequence encodes CAWIFRVPLEAFF.

The chain has TRBV2 and TRBJ2-1; D not resolved. The CDR3 is 15 amino acids. The germline gives CDR1 SNHLY, CDR2 FYNNEI. Trimming stripped 8 bases from V and 0 bases from J, with 14 bases between. Here the CDR3 reads CASLDSPSSYNEQFF. CDR3 bases: TGTGCCAGCCTGGATAGCCCGAGCTCCTACAATGAGCAGTTCTTC.

This chain joins TRBV18 and TRBJ1-2; no definite D call. Trimming shortened V by 0 bases and J by 2 bases, and 22 bases separated the two germline ends. This CDR3 comprises 19 residues. Germline CDR1 and CDR2: KGHSH and LQKENI. CDR3 sequence: CASSPPEPLSVGRNYGYTF. CDR3 DNA: TGTGCCAGCTCACCACCCGAACCTCTTTCGGTTGGTAGGAACTATGGCTACACCTTC.

A word on this clone: This sample also contains other DNA sequences that code for the same CDR3. DNA of the CDR3: TGCGCCAGCAGCTTGGCCCCGTACGAGCAGTACTTC. Its translation is CASSLAPYEQYF. The chain uses TRBV5-1 and TRBJ2-7; D is ambiguous. Germline values: CDR1 SGHRS, CDR2 YFSETQ. CDR3 length: 12 amino acids. The germline V and J ends were trimmed by 0 bases and 4 bases, with 5 bases remaining between them.

The chain carries TRBV6-1 and TRBJ2-5; 9 bases map to TRBD1. J gave up 2 bases and V 8 bases, and 6 bases lay outside the gene matches. CDR3 length: 14 residues. The germline CDR1 and CDR2 sequences are MNHNS and SASEGT. CDR3 amino acids: CASRDRANQETQYF. The CDR3, as DNA: TGTGCCAGCCGGGACAGGGCCAATCAAGAGACCCAGTACTTC.

This rearrangement joins TRBV1 to TRBJ1-4; the table names TRBD1, a call not compared with the DNA. TRBV1 corresponds to a pseudogene. The CDR3 loop spans 15 amino acids. CDR3 loop: CTSSQERRENEKLFF. The DNA for the CDR3 is TGCACCAGCAGCCAGGAACGCAGGGAAAATGAAAAACTGTTTTTT.

The chain is built from TRBV5-1 and TRBJ1-2, with D uncertain. The CDR3 is 15 amino acids. V lost 1 base and J 6 bases, leaving 16 bases between the germline ends. Germline CDR1 is SGHRS and CDR2 is YFSETQ. The CDR3: CASSLWGDHPDGYTF. The CDR3 bases are TGCGCCAGCAGCTTGTGGGGAGACCACCCGGATGGCTACACCTTC.

J is TRBJ1-5 and V is TRBV15, with 7 bases lining up with TRBD1. V was clipped by 1 base and J by 7 bases; unmatched bases: 7. Germline CDR1 is LNHNV and CDR2 is YYDKDF (reference sequence). The CDR3 has 15 amino acids. The CDR3 sequence is CATSRATGEGQPQHF. The CDR3 DNA reads TGTGCCACCAGCAGAGCTACAGGGGAGGGCCAGCCCCAGCATTTT.

The chain carries TRBV7-8 and TRBJ2-1, with a weak D call TRBD1 (5 bases). Trimming removed 0 bases from V and 11 bases from J, with 11 bases in between. This CDR3 is 13 amino acids long. From germline, CDR1 is SGHVS and CDR2 FQNEAQ. The CDR3 is CASSLAEGQQQFF. The CDR3 DNA reads as TGTGCCAGCAGCTTAGCGGAAGGACAACAGCAGTTCTTC.

The rearrangement links TRBV29-1 to TRBJ1-1, with 10 bases matching TRBD1. The CDR3 covers 13 residues. V dropped 4 bases and J dropped 3; count of bases not matched to a gene: 2. Germline V gene lookup returns CDR1 SQVTM and CDR2 ANQGSEA. This CDR3 reads CSVGDRGHTEAFF. DNA of the CDR3: TGCAGCGTTGGCGACAGGGGGCACACTGAAGCTTTCTTT. The full variable domain, rest sourced from reference TRBV29-1 and TRBJ1-1, is SAVISQKPSRDICQRGTSLTIQCQVDSQVTMMFWYRQQPGQSLTLIATANQGSEATYESGFVIDKFPISRPNLTFSTLTVSNMSPEDSSIYLCSVGDRGHTEAFFGQGTRLTVV.

In the case of this clone: The identical CDR3 is also encoded by other nucleotide sequences in the sample. The gene calls are TRBV5-1 and TRBJ2-7; D uncertain. Deletions cut 0 bases from V and 6 bases from J, with 4 bases between. CDR1 SGHRS and CDR2 YFSETQ come from the germline V gene. This CDR3 region has 11 residues. The CDR3: CASSLGLEQYF. In nucleotides, the CDR3 is TGCGCCAGCAGCTTGGGGCTCGAGCAGTACTTC.